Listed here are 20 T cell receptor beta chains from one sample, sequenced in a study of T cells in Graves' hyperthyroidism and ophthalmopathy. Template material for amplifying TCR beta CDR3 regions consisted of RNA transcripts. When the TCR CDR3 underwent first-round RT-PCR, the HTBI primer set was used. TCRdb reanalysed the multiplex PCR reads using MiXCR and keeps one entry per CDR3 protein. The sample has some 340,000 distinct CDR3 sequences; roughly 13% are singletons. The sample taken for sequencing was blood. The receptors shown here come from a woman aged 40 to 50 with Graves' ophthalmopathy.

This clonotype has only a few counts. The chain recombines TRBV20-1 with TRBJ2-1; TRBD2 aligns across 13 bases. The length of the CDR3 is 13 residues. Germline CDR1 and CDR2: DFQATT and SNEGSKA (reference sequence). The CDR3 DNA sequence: TGCAGCCGCACTAGCGGGAGGGCCACTGAGCAGTTCTTC. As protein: CSRTSGRATEQFF.

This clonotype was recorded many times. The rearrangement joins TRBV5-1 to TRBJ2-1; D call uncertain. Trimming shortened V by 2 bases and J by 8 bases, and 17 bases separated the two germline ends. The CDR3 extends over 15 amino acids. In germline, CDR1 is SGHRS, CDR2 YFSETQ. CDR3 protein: CASSFSAGLHYEQFF. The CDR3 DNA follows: TGCGCCAGCAGCTTTTCGGCCGGCCTACACTATGAGCAGTTCTTC.

CDR3 loop: CASSQVSPGHYNEQFF. The DNA for the CDR3 is TGTGCCAGCAGCCAAGTATCCCCCGGCCACTACAATGAGCAGTTCTTC. The V call is TRBV4-2, the J call TRBJ2-1; no firm D call. Germline values: CDR1 LGHNA, CDR2 YNFKEQ. The V end was cut by 1 base, the J end by 3 bases, with 13 bases between. The CDR3 consists of 16 residues.

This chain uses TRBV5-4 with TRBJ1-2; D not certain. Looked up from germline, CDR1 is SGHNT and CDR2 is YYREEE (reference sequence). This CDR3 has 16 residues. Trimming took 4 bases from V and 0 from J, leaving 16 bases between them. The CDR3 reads CASSPTVLPSNYGYTF. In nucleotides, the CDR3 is TGTGCCAGCAGCCCAACAGTCTTACCCTCTAACTATGGCTACACCTTC.

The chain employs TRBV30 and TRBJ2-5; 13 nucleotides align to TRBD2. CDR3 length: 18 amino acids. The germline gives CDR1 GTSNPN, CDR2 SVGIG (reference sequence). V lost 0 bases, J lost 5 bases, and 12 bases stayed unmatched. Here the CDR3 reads CAWSVRLAGGQKGETQYF. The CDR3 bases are TGTGCCTGGAGTGTTCGACTAGCGGGAGGCCAAAAAGGCGAGACCCAGTACTTC. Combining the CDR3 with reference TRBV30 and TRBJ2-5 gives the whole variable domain SQTIHQWPATLVQPVGSPLSLECTVEGTSNPNLYWYRQAAGRGLQLLFYSVGIGQISSEVPQNLSASRPQDRQFILSSKKLLLSDSGFYLCAWSVRLAGGQKGETQYFGPGTRLLVL.

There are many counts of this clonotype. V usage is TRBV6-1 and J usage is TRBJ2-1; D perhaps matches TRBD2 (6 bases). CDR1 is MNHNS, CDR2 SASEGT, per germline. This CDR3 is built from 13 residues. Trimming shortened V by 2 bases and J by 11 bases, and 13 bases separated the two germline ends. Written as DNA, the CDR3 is TGTGCCAGCAGTGAATCACATGGGAGGAAGCAGTTCTTC. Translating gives CASSESHGRKQFF.

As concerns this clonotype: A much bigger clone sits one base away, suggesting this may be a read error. The DNA of the CDR3 is TGTGCCAGCAGCGGGGGCGACTATGGCTACACCTTC. As protein: CASSGGDYGYTF. The J gene is TRBJ1-2, the V gene TRBV7-9; possible D gene TRBD1, 6 bases. CDR3 length: 12 amino acids. Germline V gene sequence: CDR1 SEHNR, CDR2 FQNEAQ (reference sequence). The V end lost 5 bases, the J end lost 3 bases, and 7 bases lay between the germline ends.

The CDR3 DNA sequence: TGCGCCAGCAGCTTGCGGGCCACGGGTAACGAAAAACTGTTTTTT. Translated, it gives CASSLRATGNEKLFF. V and J are TRBV5-1 and TRBJ1-4; D uncertain. Germline V gene data show CDR1 as SGHRS and CDR2 as YFSETQ. The CDR3 covers 15 residues. Trimming cost V 1 base and J 8 bases, with 15 bases left between them.

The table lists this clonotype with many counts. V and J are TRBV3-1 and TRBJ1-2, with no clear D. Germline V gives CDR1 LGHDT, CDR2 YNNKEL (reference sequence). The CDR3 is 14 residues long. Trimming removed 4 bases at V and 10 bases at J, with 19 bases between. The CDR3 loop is CASSRRTVQISYTF. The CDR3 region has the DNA TGTGCCAGCAGCCGCCGAACGGTACAGATCTCCTACACCTTC.

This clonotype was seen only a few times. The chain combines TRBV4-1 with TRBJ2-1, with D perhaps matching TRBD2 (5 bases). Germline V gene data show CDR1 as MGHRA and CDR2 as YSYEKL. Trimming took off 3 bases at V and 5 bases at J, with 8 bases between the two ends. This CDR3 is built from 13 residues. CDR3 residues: CASSHNGDNEQFF. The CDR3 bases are TGCGCCAGCAGCCACAACGGGGACAATGAGCAGTTCTTC.

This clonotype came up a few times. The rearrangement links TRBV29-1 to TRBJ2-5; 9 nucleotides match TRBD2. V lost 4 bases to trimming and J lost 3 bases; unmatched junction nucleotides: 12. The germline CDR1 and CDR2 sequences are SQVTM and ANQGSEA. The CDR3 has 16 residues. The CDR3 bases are TGCAGCGTTGCTGTGAGAGCGGGAGGATGGGAAGAGACCCAGTACTTC. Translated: CSVAVRAGGWEETQYF.

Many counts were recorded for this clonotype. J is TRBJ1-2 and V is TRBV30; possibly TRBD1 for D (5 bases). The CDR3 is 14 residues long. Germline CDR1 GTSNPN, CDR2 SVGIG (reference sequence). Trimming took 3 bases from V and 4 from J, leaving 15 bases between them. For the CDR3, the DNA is TGTGCCTGGAGGGGCGCAGGGCAGGTCTATGGCTACACCTTC. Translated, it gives CAWRGAGQVYGYTF.

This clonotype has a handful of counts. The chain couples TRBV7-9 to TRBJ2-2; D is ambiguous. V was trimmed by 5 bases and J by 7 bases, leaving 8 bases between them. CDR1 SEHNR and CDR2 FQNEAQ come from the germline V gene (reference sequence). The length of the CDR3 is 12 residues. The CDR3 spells CASSKYIGELFF. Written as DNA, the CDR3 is TGTGCCAGCAGCAAATACATCGGGGAGCTGTTTTTT.

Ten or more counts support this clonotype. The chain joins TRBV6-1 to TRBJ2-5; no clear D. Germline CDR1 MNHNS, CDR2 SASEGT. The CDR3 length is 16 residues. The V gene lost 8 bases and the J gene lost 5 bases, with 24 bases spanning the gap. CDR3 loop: CASGLDFGGSWETQYF. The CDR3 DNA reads TGTGCCAGCGGTTTGGATTTTGGCGGCTCTTGGGAGACCCAGTACTTC.

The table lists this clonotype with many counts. DNA of the CDR3: TGTGCCAGAAACCACCGGGACAGCCCAAAAAATGGCTACACCTTC. Translation gives CARNHRDSPKNGYTF. The chain has TRBV27 and TRBJ1-2; 7 positions match TRBD1. CDR3 length: 15 amino acids. CDR1 is MNHEY, CDR2 SMNVEV, per germline (reference sequence). The J segment lost 6 bases and the V segment lost 9 bases, leaving 16 bases of the junction unmatched.

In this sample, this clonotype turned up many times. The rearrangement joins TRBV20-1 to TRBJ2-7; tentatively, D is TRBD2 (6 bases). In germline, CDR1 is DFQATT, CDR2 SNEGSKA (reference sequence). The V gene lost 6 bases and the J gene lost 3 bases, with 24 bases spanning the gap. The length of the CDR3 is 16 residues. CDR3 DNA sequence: TGCAGTGCCCTATCCCCCGAGGGGCGGGGTCTCTACGAGCAGTACTTC. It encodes CSALSPEGRGLYEQYF.

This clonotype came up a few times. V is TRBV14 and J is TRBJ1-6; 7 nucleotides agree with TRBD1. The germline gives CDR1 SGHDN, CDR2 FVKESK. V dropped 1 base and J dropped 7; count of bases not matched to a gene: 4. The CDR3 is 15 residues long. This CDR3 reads CASSQGGGRNSPLHF. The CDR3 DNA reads TGTGCCAGCAGCCAAGGAGGGGGCCGAAATTCACCCCTCCACTTT.

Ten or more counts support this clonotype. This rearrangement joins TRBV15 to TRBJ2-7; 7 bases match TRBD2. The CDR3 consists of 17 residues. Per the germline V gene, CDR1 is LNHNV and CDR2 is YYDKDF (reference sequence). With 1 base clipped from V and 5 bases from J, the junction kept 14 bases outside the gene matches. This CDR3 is CATSRGRLGREGNEQYF. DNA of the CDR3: TGTGCCACCAGCAGAGGAAGACTAGGGAGGGAGGGGAACGAGCAGTACTTC.

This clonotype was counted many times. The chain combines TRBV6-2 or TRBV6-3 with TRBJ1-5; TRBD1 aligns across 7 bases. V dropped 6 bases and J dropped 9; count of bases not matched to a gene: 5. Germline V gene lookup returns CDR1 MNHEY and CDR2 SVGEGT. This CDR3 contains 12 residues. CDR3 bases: TGTGCCAGCAGCACAGGGGTAGGGCCCCAGCATTTT. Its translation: CASSTGVGPQHF.

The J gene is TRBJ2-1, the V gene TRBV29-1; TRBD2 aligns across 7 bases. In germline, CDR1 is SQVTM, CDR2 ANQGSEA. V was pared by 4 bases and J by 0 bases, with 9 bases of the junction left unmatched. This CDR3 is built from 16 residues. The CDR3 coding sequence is TGCAGCGTTGTAGATGGGACTAAAAGCTCCTACAATGAGCAGTTCTTC. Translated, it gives CSVVDGTKSSYNEQFF.